This is a list of T cell receptor beta chains from one sample in a study of cytomegalovirus exposure and HLA in healthy donors. TCRdb's table, derived via immunoSEQ multiplex PCR, lists solely in-frame clones and lacks some. The table lists about 100,000 clones, 76% of them singletons. Sequenced material: PBMCs. These TCRs come from an older woman in good health and CMV-seropositive. The CDR3 runs from the conserved cysteine through the conserved F or W. Each record gives: clone size, J gene, V gene, D gene, CDR3 protein, CDR3 DNA. The D gene is left open where the match is weak. Not all rows give a size; the values are once, few, many and, for expanded clones, a class.

- | TRBJ1-6 | TRBV7-9 | - | CASSLGTVPHSPLHF | TGTGCCAGCAGCTTAGGGACAGTCCCCCATTCACCCCTCCACTTT
- | TRBJ1-2 | TRBV9 | TRBD1 | CASSYWTGDYGYTF | TGTGCCAGCAGCTACTGGACAGGGGACTATGGCTACACCTTC
- | TRBJ2-7 | TRBV10-3 | TRBD2 | CAIMVAGGSGLEQYF | TGTGCCATCATGGTAGCCGGCGGGAGCGGGCTCGAGCAGTACTTC
- | TRBJ2-7 | TRBV5-4 | TRBD2 | CASSLTPSGRTDTF | TGTGCCAGCAGCTTGACGCCTAGCGGGAGGACCGACACTTTC
- | TRBJ2-5 | TRBV6-1 | - | CASGRVETQYF | TGTGCCAGCGGCAGGGTGGAGACCCAGTACTTC
- | TRBJ1-5 | TRBV10-3 | - | CAISDQGPDAPQHF | TGTGCCATCAGTGATCAGGGCCCGGACGCGCCCCAGCATTTT
- | TRBJ2-3 | TRBV14 | TRBD2 | CASSQERGLAGTDTQYF | TGTGCCAGCAGCCAAGAGAGGGGACTAGCGGGAACAGATACGCAGTATTTT
- | TRBJ2-7 | TRBV27 | TRBD1 | CASSSLPETGGGEQYF | TGTGCCAGCAGCTCCCTCCCCGAGACAGGGGGTGGCGAGCAGTACTTC
few | TRBJ1-1 | TRBV19 | - | CASIIMGGGSEAFF | TGTGCCAGTATCATCATGGGGGGGGGCTCTGAAGCTTTCTTT
many | TRBJ2-1 | TRBV7-6 | TRBD2 | CASLAGGTYNEQFF | TGTGCCAGCCTAGCGGGAGGGACCTACAATGAGCAGTTCTTC
- | TRBJ1-2 | TRBV19 | - | CASRRAGTTYGYTF | TGTGCCAGTAGAAGGGCAGGGACTACCTATGGCTACACCTTC
once | TRBJ2-1 | TRBV19 | TRBD2 | CASSMGIAGGGNSRYNEQFF | TGTGCCAGTAGTATGGGGATCGCGGGAGGGGGAAATAGTCGATACAATGAGCAGTTCTTC
- | TRBJ2-7 | TRBV6-1 | - | CASSEVGANEQYF | TGTGCCAGCAGTGAGGTGGGGGCGAACGAGCAGTACTTC
once | TRBJ2-7 | TRBV7-2 | TRBD1 | CASSLGTGASNEQYF | TGTGCCAGCAGCTTAGGGACAGGGGCGTCGAACGAGCAGTACTTC
- | TRBJ2-1 | TRBV19 | TRBD1 | CASSIGSAGGPYNEQFF | TGTGCCAGTAGTATAGGTTCGGCAGGGGGCCCCTACAATGAGCAGTTCTTC
few | TRBJ1-1 | TRBV5-4 | - | CASSSLHTEAFF | TGTGCCAGCAGCAGCCTTCACACTGAAGCTTTCTTT
- | TRBJ1-2 | TRBV2 | TRBD1 | CASSELGQGVYGYTF | TGTGCCAGCAGTGAACTGGGACAGGGAGTCTATGGCTACACCTTC
few | TRBJ1-1 | TRBV2 | - | CASPREGMGTEAFF | TGTGCCAGCCCAAGGGAGGGAATGGGCACTGAAGCTTTCTTT
- | TRBJ2-5 | TRBV27 | - | CASSLNRAVQETQYF | TGTGCCAGCAGTTTAAACAGGGCGGTCCAAGAGACCCAGTACTTC
- | TRBJ2-4 | TRBV27 | - | CASSPGQILAKNIQYF | TGTGCCAGCAGTCCCGGACAGATACTAGCCAAAAACATTCAGTACTTC
few | TRBJ2-7 | TRBV5-1 | TRBD1 | CASSRTGDSYEQYF | TGCGCCAGCAGCCGGACAGGGGACTCCTACGAGCAGTACTTC
- | TRBJ1-3 | TRBV18 | - | CASSPRELSDSGNTIYF | TGTGCCAGCTCACCACGCGAATTATCCGACTCTGGAAACACCATATATTTT
- | TRBJ2-2 | TRBV27 | TRBD1 | CASRSGTGGKGELFF | TGTGCCAGCAGGAGCGGGACAGGGGGTAAGGGGGAGCTGTTTTTT
few | TRBJ2-2 | TRBV4-1 | TRBD2 | CASSLIRSGSAGELFF | TGCGCCAGCAGCCTGATACGGAGCGGGAGTGCCGGGGAGCTGTTTTTT
- | TRBJ1-1 | TRBV7-8 | - | CASSFAGYTGLEGEAFF | TGTGCCAGCAGCTTCGCAGGATACACAGGGTTGGAAGGTGAAGCTTTCTTT
few | TRBJ1-1 | TRBV6-6 | - | CASRRDSTNTEAFF | TGTGCCAGCAGGAGAGACAGTACGAACACTGAAGCTTTCTTT